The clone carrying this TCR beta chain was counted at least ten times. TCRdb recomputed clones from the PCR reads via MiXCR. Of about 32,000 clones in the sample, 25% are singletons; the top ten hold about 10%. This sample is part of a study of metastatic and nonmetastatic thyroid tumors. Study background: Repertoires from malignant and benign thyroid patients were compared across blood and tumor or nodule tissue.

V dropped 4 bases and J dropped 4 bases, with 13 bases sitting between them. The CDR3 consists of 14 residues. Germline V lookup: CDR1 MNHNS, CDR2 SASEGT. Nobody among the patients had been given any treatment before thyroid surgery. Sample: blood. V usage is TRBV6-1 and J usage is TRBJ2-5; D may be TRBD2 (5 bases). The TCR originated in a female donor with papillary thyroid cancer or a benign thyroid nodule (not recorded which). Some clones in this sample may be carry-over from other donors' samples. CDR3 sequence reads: CASSGTRVGETQYF. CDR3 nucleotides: TGTGCCAGCAGTGGTACTAGGGTAGGAGAGACCCAGTACTTC.